These 9 T cell receptor beta chains were all obtained from the same sample, sequenced in a study of T cells after yellow fever vaccination. A single record per CDR3 protein comes from TCRdb applying MiXCR to the 5' RACE reads. The profile covers 300,000 to 450,000 distinct CDR3 sequences, with 6.2% appearing a single time and 15% taken by the ten largest. The material was PBMCs, obtained 5 days after the yellow fever booster vaccination. These receptors were obtained from a man aged 25-40 years who received the YFV17D yellow fever vaccine.

This clonotype has ten or more counts. The V gene is TRBV24-1, the J gene TRBJ2-3; 7 nucleotides line up with TRBD2. Trimming took 4 bases from V and 4 from J; bases not matched to a gene: 16. The CDR3 has 18 amino acids. Germline loops: CDR1 KGHDR, CDR2 SFDVKD. The CDR3: CATSDGGWSAAVADTQYF. The CDR3, as DNA: TGTGCCACCAGTGACGGGGGGTGGAGCGCCGCCGTCGCAGATACGCAGTATTTT.

This chain connects TRBV10-3 to TRBJ1-2; D is possibly TRBD1 (5 bases). The CDR3 contains 13 residues. The germline CDR1 and CDR2 sequences are ENHRY and SYGVKD. With 2 bases removed from V and 5 bases from J, the gap between germline ends came to 9 bases. CDR3 DNA sequence: TGTGCCATCAGTGAGGCGACAGCTTATGGCTACACCTTC. Translation gives CAISEATAYGYTF.

V and J are TRBV12-3 or TRBV12-4 and TRBJ2-7, with TRBD1 matching over 8 bases. The V segment lost 10 bases and the J segment 7 bases; nucleotides outside the gene matches: 6. There are 11 residues in the CDR3. The CDR3 spells CATGNRGEQYF. CDR3 nucleotide sequence: TGTGCCACCGGGAACAGGGGGGAGCAGTACTTC.

This clonotype appeared many times. The chain carries TRBV5-1 and TRBJ2-1, with 7 bases matching TRBD1. Germline loops: CDR1 SGHRS, CDR2 YFSETQ. The junction had 13 bases not matched to a gene; V was cut back by 7 bases and J by 9 bases. This CDR3 has 14 residues. The CDR3 is CASWDSRYNVEQFF. In DNA, the CDR3 is TGCGCCAGCTGGGACAGCCGATACAATGTTGAGCAGTTCTTC.

This chain uses TRBV6-5 with TRBJ2-7; 14 bases align to TRBD2. CDR1 MNHEY and CDR2 SVGAGI come from the germline V gene. The V gene end was trimmed by 2 bases and the J gene end by 5 bases; junction bases not matched to a gene: 11. The CDR3 loop spans 18 amino acids. The CDR3 sequence: CASSYEGGLAGAENEQYF. CDR3 DNA sequence: TGTGCCAGCAGTTACGAGGGGGGACTAGCGGGAGCAGAGAACGAGCAGTACTTC.

This clonotype was detected only a few times. This sequence joins TRBV6-2 or TRBV6-3 and TRBJ2-5; D perhaps matches TRBD1 (5 bases). With 8 bases removed from V and 4 bases from J, the gap between germline ends came to 14 bases. CDR1 is MNHEY and CDR2 is SVGEGT in the germline V gene. The CDR3 length is 13 residues. This CDR3 reads CASSRVERETQYF. In DNA, the CDR3 is TGTGCCAGCTCCAGGGTGGAAAGAGAGACCCAGTACTTC.

This chain uses TRBV2 with TRBJ2-5; tentatively, D is TRBD2 (5 bases). This CDR3 is 14 amino acids long. The V end was cut by 1 base, the J end by 5 bases, with 11 bases between. From germline, CDR1 is SNHLY and CDR2 FYNNEI. The CDR3 here is CASSEVGVWETQYF. CDR3 in DNA: TGTGCCAGCAGTGAAGTCGGGGTATGGGAGACCCAGTACTTC.

V is TRBV12-3 or TRBV12-4 and J is TRBJ1-4; TRBD1 matches at 8 bases. The CDR3 is 17 residues long. With V trimmed by 4 bases and J by 1 base, 8 bases remained unmatched. The CDR3 is CASSSGQGLRTNEKLFF. In DNA form, the CDR3 reads TGTGCCAGCAGTTCAGGACAGGGTTTGAGAACTAATGAAAAACTGTTTTTT.

At least ten counts were recorded for this clonotype. The chain is built from TRBV20-1 and TRBJ2-1; D gene unclear. CDR1 and CDR2 (germline): DFQATT, SNEGSKA (reference sequence). This CDR3 contains 14 residues. V lost 3 bases and J 0 bases, leaving 9 bases between the germline ends. This CDR3 reads CSASSRSSYNEQFF. In nucleotides, the CDR3 is TGCAGTGCTAGTAGCCGGAGCTCCTACAATGAGCAGTTCTTC.